This T cell receptor beta chain was documented in a study of blood T cell repertoires in COVID-19. Study details: Acute-phase and convalescent COVID-19 samples originated in the United States, Italy and Spain. Sample material is recorded as cDNA or gDNA derived from T cells, B-cell-depleted T cells, or PBMCs.

The ends were cut back, 8 bases at V and 3 bases at J, with 11 bases in the middle. Germline loops: CDR1 SGHAT, CDR2 FQNNGV. The CDR3 covers 12 residues. This clone was found once. Authors' analysis steps: Quantification of nucleated cells was approximated via reference gene primer amplification. Sequenced by immunoSEQ multiplex PCR; TCRdb stores in-frame clones only, minus some. V and J calls and clone size are copied from that table; D and trimming were computed from the DNA. This table has 60,000 to 85,000 clones, roughly 87% appearing once. The rearrangement uses TRBV11-2 and TRBJ2-7; tentatively, D is TRBD2 (5 bases). The sequenced sample was peripheral blood. The source is a woman between 50 and 59 years old with active COVID-19. The CDR3 region is CASLRGGYEQYF. The CDR3 bases are TGTGCCAGCCTTCGGGGTGGCTACGAGCAGTACTTC.